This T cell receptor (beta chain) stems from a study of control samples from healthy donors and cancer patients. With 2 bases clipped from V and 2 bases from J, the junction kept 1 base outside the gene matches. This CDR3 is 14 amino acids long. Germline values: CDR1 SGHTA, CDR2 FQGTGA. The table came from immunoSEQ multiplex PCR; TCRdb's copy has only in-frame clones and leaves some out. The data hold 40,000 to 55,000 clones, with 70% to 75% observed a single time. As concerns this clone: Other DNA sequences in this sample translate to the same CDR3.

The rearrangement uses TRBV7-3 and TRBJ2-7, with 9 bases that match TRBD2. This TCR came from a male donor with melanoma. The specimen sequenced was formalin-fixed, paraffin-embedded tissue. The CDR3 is CASSLAGGPYEQYF. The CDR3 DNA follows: TGTGCCAGCAGCTTAGCGGGAGGGCCCTACGAGCAGTACTTC.